This T cell receptor beta chain was found in a study of blood T cell repertoires in COVID-19. In the study overall: There were acute and convalescent COVID-19 samples, and they came from the United States, Italy and Spain. From T cells, B-cell-depleted T cells, or PBMCs came the material, which was cDNA or gDNA.

Per the original data handling: Amplification with reference gene primers provided the estimates of nucleated cell counts. Clones were sequenced by immunoSEQ multiplex PCR, and TCRdb holds only the in-frame ones, with some missing. V and J calls and clone size are copied from that table; D and trimming were computed from the DNA. The sample records 190,000 or so clones, roughly 86% being singletons. Trimming removed 4 bases from V and 5 bases from J, with 13 bases in between. The CDR3 length is 15 residues. Germline V gives CDR1 SGHRS, CDR2 YFSETQ. This clone has ten or more counts. The sequence came from a middle-aged man with active or convalescent COVID-19. This chain connects TRBV5-1 to TRBJ1-6; perhaps TRBD1 as D (5 bases). Sequenced sample: peripheral blood. CDR3 amino acids: CASSQGGVNNSPLHF. The CDR3 bases are TGCGCCAGCAGCCAAGGAGGGGTTAATAATTCACCCCTCCACTTT. The variable domain in full, completed from reference TRBV5-1 and TRBJ1-6, reads KAGVTQTPRYLIKTRGQQVTLSCSPISGHRSVSWYQQTPGQGLQFLFEYFSETQRNKGNFPGRFSGRQFSNSRSEMNVSTLELGDSALYLCASSQGGVNNSPLHFGNGTRLTVT.